This T cell receptor (beta chain) emerged from a study of blood T cell repertoires in COVID-19. Study-wide context: Sites in the United States, Italy and Spain provided acute and convalescent COVID-19 samples.

V was trimmed by 3 bases and J by 6 bases, leaving 14 bases between them. The CDR3 loop spans 14 amino acids. Germline CDR1 LGHNA, CDR2 YNFKEQ. Recruits, aged roughly 18 to 100 years, lived in approximately 26 US areas. Under the authors' procedure: Scientists estimated how many nucleated cells there were by amplifying reference gene primers. Sequencing was performed with immunoSEQ multiplex PCR; in TCRdb, only in-frame clones are kept and a portion is missing. That table gives V, J and clone size, and the DNA gave D and trimming. The sample has a few hundred thousand clones, roughly 84% seen once. This sequence was found in a woman aged 25 to 39 who had recovered from COVID-19. V usage is TRBV4-2 and J usage is TRBJ1-2, with D unresolved. Sequencing was done on a sample of PBMCs or T cells enriched from blood (not recorded which). The CDR3 loop is CASSHDKVGHGYTF. The CDR3, as DNA: TGTGCCAGCAGCCATGATAAGGTTGGGCATGGCTACACCTTC.